This is a list of T cell receptor beta chains from one sample in a study of blood T cell repertoires in COVID-19. Using immunoSEQ multiplex PCR, the repertoire was profiled, and TCRdb retains in-frame clones only, with some absent. This table holds 90,000 or so clones, approximately 91% found once. The sample was peripheral blood. The receptors originated from a human donor with active COVID-19. The donor label of this sample is uncertain. Each CDR3 is given without its conserved first and last residue. Fields, in order: V gene, J gene, CDR3 protein.

V gene: TRBV5-1
J gene: TRBJ2-5
CDR3 protein: ASSLAKGGRQETQY

V gene: TRBV28
J gene: TRBJ1-4
CDR3 protein: ASGAGTGGEKLF

V gene: TRBV2
J gene: TRBJ2-3
CDR3 protein: ASSEDRGGTDTQY

V gene: TRBV19
J gene: TRBJ1-1
CDR3 protein: ASSIQSTEAF

V gene: TRBV28
J gene: TRBJ1-5
CDR3 protein: ASSLQDSTNQPQH

V gene: TRBV3-1/TRBV3-2
J gene: TRBJ1-6
CDR3 protein: ASSPDNSPLH

V gene: TRBV7-2
J gene: TRBJ1-1
CDR3 protein: ASSPGHLMGTEAF

V gene: TRBV9
J gene: TRBJ1-1
CDR3 protein: ASSPEGAGMRTEAF

V gene: TRBV4-1
J gene: TRBJ2-2
CDR3 protein: ASSQDVAGGFVTGELF

V gene: TRBV29-1
J gene: TRBJ2-1
CDR3 protein: SVEGEGQYNEQF

V gene: TRBV19
J gene: TRBJ1-5
CDR3 protein: ASSTAGGGNQPQH

V gene: TRBV7-3
J gene: TRBJ2-1
CDR3 protein: ASSLRYREEDEQF

V gene: TRBV5-4
J gene: TRBJ2-7
CDR3 protein: ASSLGGQGFYEQY

V gene: TRBV19
J gene: TRBJ1-2
CDR3 protein: ASTLQGNYGYT

V gene: TRBV18
J gene: TRBJ2-3
CDR3 protein: ASSPPAGGTDTQY

V gene: TRBV28
J gene: TRBJ2-1
CDR3 protein: ASNSTCSYNEQF

V gene: TRBV7-8
J gene: TRBJ2-5
CDR3 protein: ASSAGQLQETQY